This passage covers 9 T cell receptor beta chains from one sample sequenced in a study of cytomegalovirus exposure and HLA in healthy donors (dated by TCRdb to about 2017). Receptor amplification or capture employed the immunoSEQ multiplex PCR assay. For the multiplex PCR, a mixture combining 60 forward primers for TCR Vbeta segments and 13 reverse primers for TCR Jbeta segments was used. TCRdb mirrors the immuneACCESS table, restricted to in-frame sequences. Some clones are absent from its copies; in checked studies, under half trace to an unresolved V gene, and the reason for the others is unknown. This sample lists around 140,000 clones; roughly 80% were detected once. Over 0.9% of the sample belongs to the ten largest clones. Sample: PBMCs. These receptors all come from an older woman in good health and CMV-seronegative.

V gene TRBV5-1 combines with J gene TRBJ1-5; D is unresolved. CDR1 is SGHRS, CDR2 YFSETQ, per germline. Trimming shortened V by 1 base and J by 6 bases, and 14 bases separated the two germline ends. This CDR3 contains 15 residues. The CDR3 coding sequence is TGCGCCAGCAGCTTGCGCCCCGGCGGTAGTCAGCCCCAGCATTTT. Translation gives CASSLRPGGSQPQHF.

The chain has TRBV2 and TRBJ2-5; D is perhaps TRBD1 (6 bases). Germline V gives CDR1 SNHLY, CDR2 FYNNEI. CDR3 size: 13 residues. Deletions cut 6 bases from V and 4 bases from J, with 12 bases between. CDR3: CASRVSGAETQYF. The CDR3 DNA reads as TGTGCCAGCAGGGTGTCAGGGGCAGAGACCCAGTACTTC.

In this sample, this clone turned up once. CDR3 sequence reads: CASSALASGFGGELFF. The CDR3 nucleotides are TGTGCCAGCAGTGCATTGGCTAGCGGGTTTGGCGGGGAGCTGTTTTTT. The chain uses TRBV2 and TRBJ2-2; the match to TRBD2 covers 8 bases. V shed 4 bases, J shed 7 bases, and the junction held 11 bases outside the gene matches. The CDR3 is 16 residues long. Per the germline V gene, CDR1 is SNHLY and CDR2 is FYNNEI.

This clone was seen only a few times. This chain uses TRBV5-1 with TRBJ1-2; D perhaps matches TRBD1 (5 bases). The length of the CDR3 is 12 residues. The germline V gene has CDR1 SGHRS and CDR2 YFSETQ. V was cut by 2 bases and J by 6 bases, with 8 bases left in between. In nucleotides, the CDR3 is TGCGCCAGCAGCTTAGGGGAGGATGGCTACACCTTC. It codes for CASSLGEDGYTF. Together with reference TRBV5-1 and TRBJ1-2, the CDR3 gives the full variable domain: KAGVTQTPRYLIKTRGQQVTLSCSPISGHRSVSWYQQTPGQGLQFLFEYFSETQRNKGNFPGRFSGRQFSNSRSEMNVSTLELGDSALYLCASSLGEDGYTFGSGTRLTVV.

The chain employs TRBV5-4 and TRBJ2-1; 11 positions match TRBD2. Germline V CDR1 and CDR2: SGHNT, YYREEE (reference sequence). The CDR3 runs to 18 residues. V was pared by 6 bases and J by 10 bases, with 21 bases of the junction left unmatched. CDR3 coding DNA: TGTGCCAGCACCCTGCCGGGGGCTAGCGGGAGGCAAAGAGGAGAGCAGTTCTTC. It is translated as CASTLPGASGRQRGEQFF.

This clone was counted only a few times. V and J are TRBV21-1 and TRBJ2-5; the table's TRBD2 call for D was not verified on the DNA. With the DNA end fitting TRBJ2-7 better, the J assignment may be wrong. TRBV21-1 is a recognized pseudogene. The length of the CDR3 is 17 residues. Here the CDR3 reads CASSPRGTSPSSYEQYF. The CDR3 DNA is TGTGCCAGCAGCCCCAGGGGGACTAGCCCGAGCTCCTACGAGCAGTACTTC.

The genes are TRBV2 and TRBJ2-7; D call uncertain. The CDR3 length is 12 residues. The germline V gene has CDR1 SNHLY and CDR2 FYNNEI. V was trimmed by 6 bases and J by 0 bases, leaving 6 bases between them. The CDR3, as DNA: TGTGCCAGCAGATACTACTCCTACGAGCAGTACTTC. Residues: CASRYYSYEQYF.

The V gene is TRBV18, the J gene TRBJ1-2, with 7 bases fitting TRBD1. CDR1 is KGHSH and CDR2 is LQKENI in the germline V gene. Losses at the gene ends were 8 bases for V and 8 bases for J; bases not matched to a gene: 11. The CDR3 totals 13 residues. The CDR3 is CASAGTGAEGYTF. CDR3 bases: TGTGCCAGCGCGGGAACAGGGGCCGAGGGCTACACCTTC.

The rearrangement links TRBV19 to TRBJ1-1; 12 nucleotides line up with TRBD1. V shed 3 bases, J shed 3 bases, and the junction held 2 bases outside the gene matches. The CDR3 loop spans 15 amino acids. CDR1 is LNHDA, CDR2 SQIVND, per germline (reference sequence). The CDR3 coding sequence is TGTGCCAGTAGTATGGGACAGGGGGCGGACACTGAAGCTTTCTTT. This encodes CASSMGQGADTEAFF.